Reported below is one TCR beta chain. This clonotype was observed a handful of times. Its antigen is still unknown. Base quality data are lacking; no much larger clone is found one base away. The sample is drawn from a study of response to subunit inactivated influenza vaccine (dated 2018 in TCRdb). In terms of the full investigation: The study used deep quantitative T cell receptor repertoire profiling to track responses to a trivalent subunit inactivated influenza vaccine. Study-level results and caveats: According to the authors, only a limited number of new T cells may be recruited by each seasonal influenza vaccination.

Library method: RT-PCR. Sequencing was performed on an Illumina HiSeq 2500. The public sequencing data were trimmed at Q25 with fastp and processed into clonotypes with MiXCR by TCRdb, which kept only in-frame beta chains. Rows are combined by CDR3 protein, so each entry shows the most common genes and DNA. Counted in this sample were roughly 500,000 distinct CDR3 sequences; 16% of them appeared once. Of the sample, over 2.5% is held by the ten largest clones. V and J are trimmed by 5 bases and 3 bases, and the gene matches miss 13 bases of the junction. CDR1 and CDR2 were assigned from the germline V gene as SGHAT and FQNNGV. The CDR3, cysteine through phenylalanine, is 18 amino acids long. The retained sequence is limited to the CDR3, 54 bases, with the frame set at the first base.

The material was CD4+ T cells sorted from PBMCs, obtained less than 30 months after vaccination. This sequence was found in a man aged 50 to 69 who received an inactivated influenza vaccine. Donor details come from another sample of the same person, matched by shared clones. The chain uses TRBV11-2 and TRBJ1-1, with 12 bases matching TRBD1. The CDR3 region: CASSGRDRGHIGDTEAFF. The nucleotide sequence reads TGTGCCAGCAGCGGGCGGGACAGGGGGCACATTGGCGACACTGAAGCTTTCTTT.